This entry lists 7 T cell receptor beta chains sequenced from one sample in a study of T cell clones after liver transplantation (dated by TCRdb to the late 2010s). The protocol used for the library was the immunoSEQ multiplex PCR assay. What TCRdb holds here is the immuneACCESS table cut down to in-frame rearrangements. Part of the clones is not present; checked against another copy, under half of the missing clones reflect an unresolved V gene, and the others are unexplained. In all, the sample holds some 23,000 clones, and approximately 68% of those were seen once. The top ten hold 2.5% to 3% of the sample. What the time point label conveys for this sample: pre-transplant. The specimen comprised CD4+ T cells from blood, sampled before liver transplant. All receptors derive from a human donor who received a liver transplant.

CDR3 sequence (DNA): TGTGCCAGCAGTAAGGGGAGAGGGCCGGCCTATGGCTACACCTTC. It encodes CASSKGRGPAYGYTF. The chain combines TRBV28 with TRBJ1-2; possible D gene TRBD1, 5 bases. The CDR3 is 15 amino acids. Germline lookup yields CDR1 MDHEN and CDR2 SYDVKM. With 5 bases removed from V and 4 bases from J, the gap between germline ends came to 17 bases.

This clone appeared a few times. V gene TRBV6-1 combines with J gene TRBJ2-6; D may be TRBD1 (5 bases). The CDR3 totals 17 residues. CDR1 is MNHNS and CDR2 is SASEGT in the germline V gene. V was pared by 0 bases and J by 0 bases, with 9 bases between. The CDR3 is CASSEAQGSSGANVLTF. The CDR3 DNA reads TGTGCCAGCAGTGAAGCGCAGGGCAGCTCTGGGGCCAACGTCCTGACTTTC.

In DNA form, the CDR3 reads TGTGCCTGGAGTGTTATGGCAGGGGATCAGCCCCAGCATTTT. Amino acids: CAWSVMAGDQPQHF. The chain employs TRBV30 and TRBJ1-5, with D tentatively TRBD1 (6 bases). The CDR3 extends over 14 amino acids. Germline V gene data show CDR1 as GTSNPN and CDR2 as SVGIG (reference sequence). Trimming removed 0 bases from V and 5 bases from J, with 11 bases in between.

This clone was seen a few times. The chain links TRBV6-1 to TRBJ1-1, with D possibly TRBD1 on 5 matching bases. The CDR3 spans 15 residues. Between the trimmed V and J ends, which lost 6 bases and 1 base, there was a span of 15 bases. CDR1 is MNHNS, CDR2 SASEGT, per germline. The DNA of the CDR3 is TGTGCCAGCAGGCACTCATTCACAGGGAACACTGAAGCTTTCTTT. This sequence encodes CASRHSFTGNTEAFF.

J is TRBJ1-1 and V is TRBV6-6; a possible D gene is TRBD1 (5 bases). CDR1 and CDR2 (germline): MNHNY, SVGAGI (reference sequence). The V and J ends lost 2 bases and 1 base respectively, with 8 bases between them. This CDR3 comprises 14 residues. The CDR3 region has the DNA TGTGCCAGCAGTTACGCAGGGTGGAACACTGAAGCTTTCTTT. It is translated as CASSYAGWNTEAFF.

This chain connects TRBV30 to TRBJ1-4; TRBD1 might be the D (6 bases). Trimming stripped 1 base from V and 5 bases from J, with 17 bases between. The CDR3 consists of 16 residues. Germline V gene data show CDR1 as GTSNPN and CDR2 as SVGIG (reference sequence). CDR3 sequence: CAWSAPLGRGNEKLFF. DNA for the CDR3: TGTGCCTGGAGTGCTCCTCTGGGCAGGGGAAATGAAAAACTGTTTTTT. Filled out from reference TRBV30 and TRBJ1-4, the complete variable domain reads SQTIHQWPATLVQPVGSPLSLECTVEGTSNPNLYWYRQAAGRGLQLLFYSVGIGQISSEVPQNLSASRPQDRQFILSSKKLLLSDSGFYLCAWSAPLGRGNEKLFFGSGTQLSVL.

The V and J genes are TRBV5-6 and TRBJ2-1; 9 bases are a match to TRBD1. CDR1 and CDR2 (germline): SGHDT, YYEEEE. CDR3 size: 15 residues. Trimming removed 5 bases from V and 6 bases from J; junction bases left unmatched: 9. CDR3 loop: CASSSPGTGTNEQFF. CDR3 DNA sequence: TGTGCCAGCAGTTCGCCCGGGACAGGGACCAATGAGCAGTTCTTC.